Listed below are T cell receptor beta chains from one sample, sequenced in a study of cytomegalovirus exposure and HLA in healthy donors. Generated by immunoSEQ multiplex PCR, the TCRdb table keeps only in-frame clones and is missing some. This table lists some 130,000 clones. Input material: PBMCs. The receptor source for this set is a man aged 18 to 29 in good health and CMV-seronegative. CDR3s include the opening cysteine and the closing phenylalanine or tryptophan. A D gene is named only where the DNA matches it firmly.

j_gene,d_gene,v_gene,CDR3aa,CDR3nt
TRBJ1-2,-,TRBV10-3,CAISESSDRNYGYTF,TGTGCCATCAGTGAGTCGTCTGACAGAAACTATGGCTACACCTTC
TRBJ1-3,-,TRBV2,CAKSRGNTIYF,TGTGCAAAATCCAGGGGAAACACCATATATTTT
TRBJ2-7,TRBD2,TRBV18,CASSQTSGSYEQYF,TGTGCCAGCTCACAAACTAGCGGATCCTACGAGCAGTACTTC
TRBJ1-4,-,TRBV5-1,CASSIRDIDEKLFF,TGCGCCAGCAGCATCCGGGACATTGATGAAAAACTGTTTTTT
TRBJ2-5,TRBD2,TRBV11-2,CASTRREGQETQYF,TGTGCCAGCACCCGGCGGGAGGGCCAAGAGACCCAGTACTTC
TRBJ2-2,-,TRBV7-6,CASSPGAGERTGELFF,TGTGCCAGCAGCCCAGGGGCGGGAGAGCGGACCGGGGAGCTGTTTTTT
TRBJ2-7,-,TRBV7-9,CASSHLPQAGPYEQYF,TGTGCCAGCAGCCACCTCCCGCAGGCTGGTCCCTACGAGCAGTACTTC
TRBJ1-3,-,TRBV5-1,CASFDGGAGNTIYF,TGCGCCAGCTTCGATGGAGGCGCCGGAAACACCATATATTTT
TRBJ1-2,TRBD1,TRBV2,CATQDRVSYGYTF,TGTGCCACCCAGGACAGGGTATCCTATGGCTACACCTTC
TRBJ2-2,TRBD2,TRBV10-3,CATPRESGGPTGELFF,TGTGCCACGCCAAGGGAAAGCGGGGGGCCAACCGGGGAGCTGTTTTTT
TRBJ1-2,-,TRBV10-1,CASIPEQDGYTF,TGCGCCAGCATCCCAGAGCAGGATGGCTACACCTTC